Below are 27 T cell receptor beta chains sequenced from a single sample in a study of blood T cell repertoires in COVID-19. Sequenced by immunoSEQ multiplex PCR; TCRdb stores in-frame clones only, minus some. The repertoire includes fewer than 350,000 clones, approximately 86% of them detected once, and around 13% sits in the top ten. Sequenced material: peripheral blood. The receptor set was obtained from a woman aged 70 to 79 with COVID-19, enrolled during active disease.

This chain's CDR3 is CASSFGGPADTQYF. CDR3 coding DNA: TGTGCCAGCAGTTTCGGCGGCCCCGCAGATACGCAGTATTTT. The rearrangement joins TRBV28 to TRBJ2-3; D is unresolved. V shed 3 bases and J shed 4 bases, with 11 bases lying between them. Germline V gene data show CDR1 as MDHEN and CDR2 as SYDVKM. The CDR3 extends over 14 amino acids.

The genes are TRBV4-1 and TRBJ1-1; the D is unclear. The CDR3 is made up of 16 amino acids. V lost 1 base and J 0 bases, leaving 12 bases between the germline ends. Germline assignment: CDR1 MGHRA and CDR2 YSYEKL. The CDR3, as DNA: TGCGCCAGCAGCCAAGTTTGGGGAGGGTTGAACACTGAAGCTTTCTTT. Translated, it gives CASSQVWGGLNTEAFF.

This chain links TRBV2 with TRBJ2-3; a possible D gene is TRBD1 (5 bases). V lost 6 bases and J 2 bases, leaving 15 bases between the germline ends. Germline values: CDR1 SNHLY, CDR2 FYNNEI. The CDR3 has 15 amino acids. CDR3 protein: CASRNRMTATDTQYF. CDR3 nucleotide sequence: TGTGCCAGCAGAAACAGGATGACGGCCACAGATACGCAGTATTTT.

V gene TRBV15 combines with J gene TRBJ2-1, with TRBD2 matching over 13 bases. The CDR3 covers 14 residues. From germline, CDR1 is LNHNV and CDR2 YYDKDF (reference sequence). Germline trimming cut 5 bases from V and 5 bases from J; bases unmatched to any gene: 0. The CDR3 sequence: CATSGTSGDNEQFF. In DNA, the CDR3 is TGTGCCACCAGCGGGACTAGCGGGGACAATGAGCAGTTCTTC.

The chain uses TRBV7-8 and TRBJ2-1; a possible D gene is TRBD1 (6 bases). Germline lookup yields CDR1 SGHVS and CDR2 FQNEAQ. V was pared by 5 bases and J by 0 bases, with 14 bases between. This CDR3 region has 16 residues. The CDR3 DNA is TGTGCCAGCAGCCCGCAACAGGGCAGCTCCTACAATGAGCAGTTCTTC. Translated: CASSPQQGSSYNEQFF.

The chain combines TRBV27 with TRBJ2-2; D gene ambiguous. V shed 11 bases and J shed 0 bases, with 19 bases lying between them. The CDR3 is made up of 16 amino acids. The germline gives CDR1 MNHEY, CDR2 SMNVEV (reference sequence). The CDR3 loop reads CAEPLFPLANTGELFF. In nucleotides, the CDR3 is TGTGCCGAACCACTATTCCCCCTCGCGAACACCGGGGAGCTGTTTTTT.

CDR3 DNA: TGTGCCAGCAGCTTTCAAGGGAGCGGGGCGGCTTTCTTT. Its protein is CASSFQGSGAAFF. The chain joins TRBV5-8 to TRBJ1-1; possible D gene TRBD1, 5 bases. This CDR3 spans 13 amino acids. The V and J ends lost 2 bases and 11 bases respectively, with 16 bases between them. Germline loops: CDR1 SGHTS, CDR2 YDEGEE.

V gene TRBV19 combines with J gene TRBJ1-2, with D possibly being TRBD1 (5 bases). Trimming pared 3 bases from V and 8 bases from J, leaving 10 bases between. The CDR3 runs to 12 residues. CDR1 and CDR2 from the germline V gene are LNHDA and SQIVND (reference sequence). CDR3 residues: CASSMGTRGYTF. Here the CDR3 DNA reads TGTGCCAGTAGTATGGGGACTAGAGGCTACACCTTC. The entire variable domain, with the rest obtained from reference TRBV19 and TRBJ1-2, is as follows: DGGITQSPKYLFRKEGQNVTLSCEQNLNHDAMYWYRQDPGQGLRLIYYSQIVNDFQKGDIAEGYSVSREKKESFPLTVTSAQKNPTAFYLCASSMGTRGYTFGSGTRLTVV.

The chain's CDR3 is CASSQDGWQGTLEQYF. CDR3 DNA: TGCGCCAGCAGCCAAGACGGCTGGCAGGGGACCCTCGAGCAGTACTTC. The V call is TRBV4-1, the J call TRBJ2-7; weak D call: TRBD1 (6 bases). CDR3 length: 16 amino acids. Trimming took off 0 bases at V and 6 bases at J, with 18 bases between the two ends. Germline CDR1 and CDR2: MGHRA and YSYEKL.

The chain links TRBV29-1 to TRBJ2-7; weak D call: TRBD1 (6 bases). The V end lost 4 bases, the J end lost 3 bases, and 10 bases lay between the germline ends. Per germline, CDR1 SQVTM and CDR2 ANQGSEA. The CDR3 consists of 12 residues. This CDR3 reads CSVGQVNYEQYF. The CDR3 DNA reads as TGCAGCGTTGGACAGGTTAACTACGAGCAGTACTTC.

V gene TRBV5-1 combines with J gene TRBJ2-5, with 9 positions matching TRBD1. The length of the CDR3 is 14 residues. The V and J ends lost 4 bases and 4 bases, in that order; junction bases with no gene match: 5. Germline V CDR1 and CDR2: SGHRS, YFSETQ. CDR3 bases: TGCGCCAGCAGCCCGGACAGGGGCCGAGAGACCCAGTACTTC. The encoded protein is CASSPDRGRETQYF.

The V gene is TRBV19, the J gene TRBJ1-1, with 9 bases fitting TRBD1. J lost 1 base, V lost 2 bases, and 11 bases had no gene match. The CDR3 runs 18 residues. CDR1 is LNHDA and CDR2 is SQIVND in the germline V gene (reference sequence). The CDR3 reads CASSISHMTGGRNTEAFF. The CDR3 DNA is TGTGCCAGTAGTATATCCCACATGACAGGGGGACGGAACACTGAAGCTTTCTTT.

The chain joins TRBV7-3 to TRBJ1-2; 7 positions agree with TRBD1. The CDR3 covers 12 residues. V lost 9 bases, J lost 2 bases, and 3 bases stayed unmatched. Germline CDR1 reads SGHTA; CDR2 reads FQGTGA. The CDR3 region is CARTGTNYGYTF. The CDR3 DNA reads TGTGCCAGGACAGGGACCAACTATGGCTACACCTTC.

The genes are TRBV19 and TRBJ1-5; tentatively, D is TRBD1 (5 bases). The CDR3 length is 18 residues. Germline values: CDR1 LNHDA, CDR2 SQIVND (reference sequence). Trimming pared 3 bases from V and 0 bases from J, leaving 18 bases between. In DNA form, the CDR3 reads TGTGCCAGTAGTATCAGGGTCGGTTACCGTGATAGCAATCAGCCCCAGCATTTT. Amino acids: CASSIRVGYRDSNQPQHF. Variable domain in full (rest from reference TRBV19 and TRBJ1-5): DGGITQSPKYLFRKEGQNVTLSCEQNLNHDAMYWYRQDPGQGLRLIYYSQIVNDFQKGDIAEGYSVSREKKESFPLTVTSAQKNPTAFYLCASSIRVGYRDSNQPQHFGDGTRLSIL.

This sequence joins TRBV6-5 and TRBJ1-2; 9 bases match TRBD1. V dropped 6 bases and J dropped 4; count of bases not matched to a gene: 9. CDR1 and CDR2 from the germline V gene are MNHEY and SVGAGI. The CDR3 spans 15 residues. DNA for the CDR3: TGTGCCAGCAGCCCCGAGGGACAGGGTATCTATGGCTACACCTTC. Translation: CASSPEGQGIYGYTF.

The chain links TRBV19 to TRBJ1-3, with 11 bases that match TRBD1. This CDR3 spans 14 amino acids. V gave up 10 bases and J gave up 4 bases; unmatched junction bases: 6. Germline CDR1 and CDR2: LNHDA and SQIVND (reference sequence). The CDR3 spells CATGQGARGNTIYF. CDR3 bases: TGTGCCACCGGACAGGGGGCGAGAGGAAACACCATATATTTT.

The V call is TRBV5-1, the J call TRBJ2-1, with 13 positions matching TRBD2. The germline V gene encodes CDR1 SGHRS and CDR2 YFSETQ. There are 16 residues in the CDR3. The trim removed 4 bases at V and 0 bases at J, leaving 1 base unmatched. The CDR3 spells CASSRTSGGSYNEQFF. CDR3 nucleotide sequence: TGCGCCAGCAGCCGGACTAGCGGGGGCTCCTACAATGAGCAGTTCTTC.

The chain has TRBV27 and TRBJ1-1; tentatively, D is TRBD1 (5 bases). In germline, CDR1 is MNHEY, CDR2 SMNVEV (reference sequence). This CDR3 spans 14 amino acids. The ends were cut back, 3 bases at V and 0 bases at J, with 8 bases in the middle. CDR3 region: CASSFDSVNTEAFF. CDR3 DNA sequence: TGTGCCAGCAGTTTCGACAGCGTGAACACTGAAGCTTTCTTT.

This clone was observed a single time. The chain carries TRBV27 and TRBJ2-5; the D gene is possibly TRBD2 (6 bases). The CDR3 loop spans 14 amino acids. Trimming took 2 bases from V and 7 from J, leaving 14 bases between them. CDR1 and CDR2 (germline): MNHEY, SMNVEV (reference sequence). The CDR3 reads CASSLGGLAATQYF. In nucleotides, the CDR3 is TGTGCCAGCAGTTTAGGGGGTTTAGCGGCGACCCAGTACTTC.

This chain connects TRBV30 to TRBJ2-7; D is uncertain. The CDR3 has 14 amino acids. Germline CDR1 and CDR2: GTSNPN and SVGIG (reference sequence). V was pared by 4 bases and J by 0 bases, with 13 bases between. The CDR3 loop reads CAWNSPRSSYEQYF. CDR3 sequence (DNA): TGTGCCTGGAATTCCCCGCGGAGCTCCTACGAGCAGTACTTC.

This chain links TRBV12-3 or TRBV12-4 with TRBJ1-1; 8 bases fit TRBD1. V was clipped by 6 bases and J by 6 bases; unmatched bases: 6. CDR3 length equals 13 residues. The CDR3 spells CASRKDRGAEAFF. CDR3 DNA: TGTGCCAGCAGGAAAGACAGGGGTGCTGAAGCTTTCTTT.

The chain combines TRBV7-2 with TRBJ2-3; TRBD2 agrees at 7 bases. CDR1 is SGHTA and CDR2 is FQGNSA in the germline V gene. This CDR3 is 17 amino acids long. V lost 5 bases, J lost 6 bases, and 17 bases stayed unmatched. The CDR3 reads CASSAMKGREGGDTQYF. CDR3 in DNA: TGTGCCAGCAGCGCCATGAAGGGGAGGGAAGGAGGGGATACGCAGTATTTT.

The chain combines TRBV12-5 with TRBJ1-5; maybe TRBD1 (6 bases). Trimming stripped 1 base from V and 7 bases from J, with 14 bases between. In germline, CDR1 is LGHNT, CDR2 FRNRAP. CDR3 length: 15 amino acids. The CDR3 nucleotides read TGTGCTAGTGGTTTGGGGACAGAGGGGTGGCAGCCCCAGCATTTT. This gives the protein CASGLGTEGWQPQHF.

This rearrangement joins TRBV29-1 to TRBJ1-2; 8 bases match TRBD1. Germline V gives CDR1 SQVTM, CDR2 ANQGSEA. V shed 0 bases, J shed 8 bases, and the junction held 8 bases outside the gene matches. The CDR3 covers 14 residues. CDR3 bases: TGCAGCGTTGAAGATCGGCCAGGGGGCAGAGGCTACACCTTC. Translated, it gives CSVEDRPGGRGYTF. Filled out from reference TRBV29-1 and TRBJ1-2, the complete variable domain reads SAVISQKPSRDICQRGTSLTIQCQVDSQVTMMFWYRQQPGQSLTLIATANQGSEATYESGFVIDKFPISRPNLTFSTLTVSNMSPEDSSIYLCSVEDRPGGRGYTFGSGTRLTVV.

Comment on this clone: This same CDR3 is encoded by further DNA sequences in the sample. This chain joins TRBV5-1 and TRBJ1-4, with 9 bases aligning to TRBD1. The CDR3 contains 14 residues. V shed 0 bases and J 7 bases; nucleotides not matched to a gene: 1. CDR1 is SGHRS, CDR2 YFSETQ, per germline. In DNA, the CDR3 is TGCGCCAGCAGCTTGGGGACAGGGGTTGAAAAACTGTTTTTT. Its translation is CASSLGTGVEKLFF.

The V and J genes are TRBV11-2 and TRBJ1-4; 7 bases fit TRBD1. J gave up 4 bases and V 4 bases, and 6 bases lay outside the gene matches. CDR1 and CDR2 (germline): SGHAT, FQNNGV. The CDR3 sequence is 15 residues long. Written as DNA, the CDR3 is TGTGCCAGCAGCTCTTTGGGACAGAGTAATGAAAAACTGTTTTTT. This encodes CASSSLGQSNEKLFF.

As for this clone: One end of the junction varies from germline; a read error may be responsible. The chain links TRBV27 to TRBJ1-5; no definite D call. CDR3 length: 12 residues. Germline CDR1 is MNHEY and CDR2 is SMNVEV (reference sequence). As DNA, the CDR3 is TGCGTTCGGGGTTCGGTTCGGAGGCCCCAGCATTTT. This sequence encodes CVRGSVRRPQHF.